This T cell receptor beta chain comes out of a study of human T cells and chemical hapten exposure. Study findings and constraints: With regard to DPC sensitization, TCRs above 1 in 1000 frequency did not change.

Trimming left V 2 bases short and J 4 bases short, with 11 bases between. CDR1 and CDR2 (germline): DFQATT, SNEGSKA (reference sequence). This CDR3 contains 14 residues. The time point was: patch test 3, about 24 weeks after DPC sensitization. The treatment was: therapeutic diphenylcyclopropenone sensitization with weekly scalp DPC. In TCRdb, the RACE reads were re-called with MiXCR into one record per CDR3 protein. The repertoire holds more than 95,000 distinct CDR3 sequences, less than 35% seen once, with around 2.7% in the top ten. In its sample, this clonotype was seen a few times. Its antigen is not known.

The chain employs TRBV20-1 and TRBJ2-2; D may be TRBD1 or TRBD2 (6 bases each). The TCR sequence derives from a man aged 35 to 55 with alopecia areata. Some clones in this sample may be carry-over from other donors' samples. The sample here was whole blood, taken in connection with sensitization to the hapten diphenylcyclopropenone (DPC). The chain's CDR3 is CSARFGGGTGELFF. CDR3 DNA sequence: TGCAGTGCTAGATTTGGAGGGGGCACCGGGGAGCTGTTTTTT.